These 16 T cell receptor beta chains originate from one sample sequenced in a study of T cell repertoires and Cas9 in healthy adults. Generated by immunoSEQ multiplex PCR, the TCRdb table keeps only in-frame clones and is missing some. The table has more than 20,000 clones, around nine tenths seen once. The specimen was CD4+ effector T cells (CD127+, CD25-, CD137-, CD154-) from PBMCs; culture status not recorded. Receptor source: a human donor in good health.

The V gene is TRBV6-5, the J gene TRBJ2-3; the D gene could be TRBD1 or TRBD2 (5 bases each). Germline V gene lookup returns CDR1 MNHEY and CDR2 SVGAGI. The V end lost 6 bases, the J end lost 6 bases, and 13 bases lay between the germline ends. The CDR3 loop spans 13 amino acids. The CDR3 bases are TGTGCCAGCAGGAGAGGGGTTTTTGATACGCAGTATTTT. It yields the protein CASRRGVFDTQYF.

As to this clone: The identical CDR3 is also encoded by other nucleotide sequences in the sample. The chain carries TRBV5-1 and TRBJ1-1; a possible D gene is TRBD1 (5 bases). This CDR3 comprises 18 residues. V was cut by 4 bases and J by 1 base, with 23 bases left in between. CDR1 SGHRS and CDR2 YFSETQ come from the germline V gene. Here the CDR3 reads CASSASALGDGGNTEAFF. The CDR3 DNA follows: TGCGCCAGCAGCGCGTCCGCGCTGGGGGACGGGGGGAACACTGAAGCTTTCTTT.

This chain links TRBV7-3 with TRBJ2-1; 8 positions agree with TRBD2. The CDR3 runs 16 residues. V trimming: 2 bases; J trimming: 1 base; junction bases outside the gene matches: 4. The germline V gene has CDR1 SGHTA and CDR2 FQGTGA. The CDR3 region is CASSLARGGSYNEQFF. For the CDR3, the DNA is TGTGCCAGCAGCTTAGCTCGGGGGGGATCCTACAATGAGCAGTTCTTC.

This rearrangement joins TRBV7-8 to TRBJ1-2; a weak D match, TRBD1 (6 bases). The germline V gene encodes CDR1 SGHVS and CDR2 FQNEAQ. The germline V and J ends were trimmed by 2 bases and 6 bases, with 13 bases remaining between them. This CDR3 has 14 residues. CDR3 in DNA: TGTGCCAGCAGCTTACGGGGGGCGCAAAATGGCTACACCTTC. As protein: CASSLRGAQNGYTF.

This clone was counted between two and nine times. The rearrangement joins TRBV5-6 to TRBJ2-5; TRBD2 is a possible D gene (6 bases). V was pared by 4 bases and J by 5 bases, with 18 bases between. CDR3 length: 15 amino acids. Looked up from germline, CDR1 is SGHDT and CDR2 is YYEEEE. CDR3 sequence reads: CASSDQGREWETQYF. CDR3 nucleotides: TGTGCCAGCAGCGACCAGGGCCGGGAGTGGGAGACCCAGTACTTC.

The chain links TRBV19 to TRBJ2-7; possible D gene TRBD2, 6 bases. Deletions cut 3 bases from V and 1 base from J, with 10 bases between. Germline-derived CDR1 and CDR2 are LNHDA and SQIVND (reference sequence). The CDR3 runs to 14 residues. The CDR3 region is CASSMGTSSYEQYF. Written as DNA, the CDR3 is TGTGCCAGTAGTATGGGGACTTCTTCCTACGAGCAGTACTTC.

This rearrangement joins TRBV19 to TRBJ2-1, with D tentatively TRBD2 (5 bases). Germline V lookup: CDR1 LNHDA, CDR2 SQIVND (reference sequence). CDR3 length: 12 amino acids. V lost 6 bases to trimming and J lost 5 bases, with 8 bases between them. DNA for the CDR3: TGTGCCAGTAGCCACGGGAACAATGAGCAGTTCTTC. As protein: CASSHGNNEQFF.

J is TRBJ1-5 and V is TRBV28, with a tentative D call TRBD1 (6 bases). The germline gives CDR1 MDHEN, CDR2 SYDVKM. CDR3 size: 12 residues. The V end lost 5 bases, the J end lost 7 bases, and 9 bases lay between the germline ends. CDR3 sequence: CASSRGWQPQHF. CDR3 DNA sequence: TGTGCCAGCAGTAGGGGGTGGCAGCCCCAGCATTTT.

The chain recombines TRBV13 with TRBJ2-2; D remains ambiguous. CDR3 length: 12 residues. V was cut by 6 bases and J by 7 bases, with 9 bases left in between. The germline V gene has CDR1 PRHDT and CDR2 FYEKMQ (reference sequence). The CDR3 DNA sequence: TGTGCCAGCAGTACGACCATCGGGGAGCTGTTTTTT. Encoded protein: CASSTTIGELFF.

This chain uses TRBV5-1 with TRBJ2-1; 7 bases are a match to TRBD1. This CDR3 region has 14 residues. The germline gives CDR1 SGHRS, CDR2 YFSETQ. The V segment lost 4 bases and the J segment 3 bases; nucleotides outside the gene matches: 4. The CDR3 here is CASSTGQNYNEQFF. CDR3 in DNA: TGCGCCAGCAGCACGGGACAGAACTACAATGAGCAGTTCTTC.

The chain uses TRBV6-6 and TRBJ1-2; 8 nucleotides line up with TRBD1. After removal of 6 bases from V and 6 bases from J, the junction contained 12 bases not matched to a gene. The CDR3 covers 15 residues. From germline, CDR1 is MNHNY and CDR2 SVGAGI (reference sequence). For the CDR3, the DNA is TGTGCCAGCAGCCTAACCGGGACAGGCAATAATGGCTACACCTTC. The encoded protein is CASSLTGTGNNGYTF.

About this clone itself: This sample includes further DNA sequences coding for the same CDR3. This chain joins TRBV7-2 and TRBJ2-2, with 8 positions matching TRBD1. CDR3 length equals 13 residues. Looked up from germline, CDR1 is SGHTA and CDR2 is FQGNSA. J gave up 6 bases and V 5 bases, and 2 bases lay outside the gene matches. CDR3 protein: CASSPQGAGELFF. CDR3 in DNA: TGTGCCAGCAGCCCACAGGGGGCCGGGGAGCTGTTTTTT.

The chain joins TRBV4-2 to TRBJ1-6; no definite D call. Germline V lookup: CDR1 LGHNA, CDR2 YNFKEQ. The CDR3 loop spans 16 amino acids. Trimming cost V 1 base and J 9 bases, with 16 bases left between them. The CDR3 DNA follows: TGTGCCAGCAGCCAAGTCCGGGCAGACGGGATTTCACCCCTCCACTTT. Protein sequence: CASSQVRADGISPLHF.

CDR3 nucleotides: TGTGCCAGCAGACGCAGGGGGCAGGGGAACACTGAAGCTTTCTTT. This sequence encodes CASRRRGQGNTEAFF. The chain is built from TRBV5-4 and TRBJ1-1, with 8 bases lining up with TRBD1. Trimming at V came to 5 bases and at J to 1 base, leaving 7 bases not matched to a gene. The CDR3 length is 15 residues. Per the germline V gene, CDR1 is SGHNT and CDR2 is YYREEE (reference sequence).

This CDR3 is CASSPSRVEETQYF. The CDR3 bases are TGTGCCAGCTCACCTAGTCGGGTTGAAGAGACCCAGTACTTC. The gene calls are TRBV18 and TRBJ2-5; no reliable D call. Germline-derived CDR1 and CDR2 are KGHSH and LQKENI. Trimming left V 3 bases short and J 3 bases short, with 11 bases between. The CDR3 runs to 14 residues. Complete variable domain (other parts from reference TRBV18 and TRBJ2-5): NAGVMQNPRHLVRRRGQEARLRCSPMKGHSHVYWYRQLPEEGLKFMVYLQKENIIDESGMPKERFSAEFPKEGPSILRIQQVVRGDSAAYFCASSPSRVEETQYFGPGTRLLVL.

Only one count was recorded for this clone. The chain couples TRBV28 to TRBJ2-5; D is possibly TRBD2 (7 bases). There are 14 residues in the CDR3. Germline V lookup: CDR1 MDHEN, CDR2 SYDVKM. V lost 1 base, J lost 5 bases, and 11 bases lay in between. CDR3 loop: CASSLSRGGETQYF. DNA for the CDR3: TGTGCCAGCAGTTTATCCAGGGGAGGGGAGACCCAGTACTTC.